The entry below describes one T cell receptor beta chain. The data stem from a study of cytomegalovirus exposure and HLA in healthy donors. PCR primers comprised 60 Vbeta and 13 Jbeta primers. TCRdb's table, derived via immunoSEQ multiplex PCR, lists solely in-frame clones and lacks some. Of about 140,000 clones in the sample, 60% to 85% were seen once. The clonotype originates from a young man in good health and CMV-seronegative. Sequencing was done on a sample of PBMCs.

CDR3 nucleotides: TGTGCCAGCAGTCAACAGGGCTCTGGAAACACCATATATTTT. Translation gives CASSQQGSGNTIYF. This chain connects TRBV5-4 to TRBJ1-3; TRBD1 is a possible D gene (6 bases). Germline V gene sequence: CDR1 SGHNT, CDR2 YYREEE (reference sequence). Trimming removed 5 bases at V and 0 bases at J, with 9 bases between. This CDR3 is built from 14 residues.